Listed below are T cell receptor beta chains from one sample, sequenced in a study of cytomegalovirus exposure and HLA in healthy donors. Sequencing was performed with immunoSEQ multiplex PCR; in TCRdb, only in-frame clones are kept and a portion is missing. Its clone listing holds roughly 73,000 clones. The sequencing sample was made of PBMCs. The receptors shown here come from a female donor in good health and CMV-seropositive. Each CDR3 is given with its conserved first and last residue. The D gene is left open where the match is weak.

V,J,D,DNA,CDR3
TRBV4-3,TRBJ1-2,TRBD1,TGCGCCAGCAGCCAAATTAAGGGACAGGGGGATGGCTACACCTTC,CASSQIKGQGDGYTF
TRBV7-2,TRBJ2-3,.,TGTGCCAGCAGCCTCTACACAGATACGCAGTATTTT,CASSLYTDTQYF
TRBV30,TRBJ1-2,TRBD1,TGTGCCTGGAGAGCAGCCGGGACAGTGGGCATTGGCTACACCTTC,CAWRAAGTVGIGYTF
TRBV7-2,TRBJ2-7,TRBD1,TGTGCCAGCAGCTTTAGGCCCGTGGGACAGGGGACGGTTGAGCAGTACTTC,CASSFRPVGQGTVEQYF
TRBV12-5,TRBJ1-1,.,TGTGCTAGTGGTTTCGCGATGAACACTGAAGCTTTCTTT,CASGFAMNTEAFF
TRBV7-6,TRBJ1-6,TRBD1,TGTGCCAGCAGCCCCGGACAGGGGGCTCTGTCACCCCTCCACTTT,CASSPGQGALSPLHF
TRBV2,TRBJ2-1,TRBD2,TGTGCCAGCAGGGCGACTAGCGGGAGGGCCTCAGGTAATGAGCAGTTCTTC,CASRATSGRASGNEQFF
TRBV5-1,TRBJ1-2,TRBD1,TGCGCCAGCAGCAGGGACAGGTACGGCTACACCTTC,CASSRDRYGYTF
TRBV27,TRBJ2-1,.,TGTGCCAGCAGTTCCCGGGTTTACAATGAGCAGTTCTTC,CASSSRVYNEQFF
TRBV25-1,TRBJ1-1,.,TGTGCCAGCATCTCGACAGGCTCGGGAGGTGAAGCTTTCTTT,CASISTGSGGEAFF
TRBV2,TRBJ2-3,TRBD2,TGTGCCAGCAGTGATGGCCTAGCGGGAGTGTATACGCAGTATTTT,CASSDGLAGVYTQYF
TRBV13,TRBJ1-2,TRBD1,TGTGCCAGCAGCTTAGAGGGACAGGGGAGAGGCTACACCTTC,CASSLEGQGRGYTF
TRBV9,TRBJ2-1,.,TGTGCCAGCAGCGTAGGGCGGGGCACCTACAATGAGCAGTTCTTC,CASSVGRGTYNEQFF
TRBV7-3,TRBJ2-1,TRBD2,TGTGCCAGCAGCTTAATAGGAACGGGAGGGAGGGGAAATGAGCAGTTCTTC,CASSLIGTGGRGNEQFF
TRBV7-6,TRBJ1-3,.,TGTGCCAGCAGCTTAGAGGGTCAGGGGCGAGGCCGAATTAGCTCTGGAAACACCATATATTTT,CASSLEGQGRGRISSGNTIYF
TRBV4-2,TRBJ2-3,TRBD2,TGTGCCAGCAGCCAAGATGCTAGCGGGATGGGCACAGATACGCAGTATTTT,CASSQDASGMGTDTQYF
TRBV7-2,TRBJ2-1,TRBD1,TGTGCCAGCAGCCCCCAACAGGGGACCTCGGGTAATGAGCAGTTCTTC,CASSPQQGTSGNEQFF
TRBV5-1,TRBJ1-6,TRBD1,TGCGCCAGCAGCGCGACAGGGGAGGGTAATTCACCCCTCCACTTT,CASSATGEGNSPLHF